This T cell receptor beta chain is from a study of blood T cells in healthy people across ages. There were at least 6 micrograms of total RNA extracted from every sample. Sample-barcoded 5' priming and a J-beta primer mix drove a second PCR of about 6 to 12 cycles. Each cDNA was tagged by a template-switch adaptor containing 12 random nucleotides. Each CDR3 protein gets one entry after TCRdb re-called the 5' RACE reads with MiXCR. The sample shows around 1,500,000 distinct CDR3 sequences, over 25% of them seen only once. The V and J ends lost 1 base and 8 bases respectively, with 10 bases between them. From germline, CDR1 is SGDLS and CDR2 YYNGEE. The CDR3 has 14 residues. This clonotype was seen ten or more times.

The chain combines TRBV9 with TRBJ1-6, with D possibly TRBD1 on 6 matching bases. Specimen: blood. The receptor was isolated from a woman in her twenties or thirties in good health. CDR3 sequence: CASSVRQEDSPLHF. In DNA, the CDR3 is TGTGCCAGCAGCGTACGACAGGAAGATTCACCCCTCCACTTT.